The 18 T cell receptor beta chains below come from one sample, sequenced in a study of identical twins' blood T cells. TCRdb fed the 5' RACE reads into MiXCR, producing one record per CDR3 protein. The table includes 350,000 to 450,000 distinct CDR3 sequences, roughly 31% detected once. Sequencing was performed on PBMCs. The origin of the receptors is a woman aged 18-49 years in good health.

There are a few counts of this clonotype. V gene TRBV29-1 combines with J gene TRBJ1-2, with 8 nucleotides matching TRBD1. Germline CDR1 and CDR2: SQVTM and ANQGSEA. V shed 6 bases, J shed 4 bases, and the junction held 13 bases outside the gene matches. This CDR3 has 15 residues. The CDR3 bases are TGCAGCGTCCTGACCGACCAGGGGGCTATCTATGGCTACACCTTC. This encodes CSVLTDQGAIYGYTF.

The chain recombines TRBV20-1 with TRBJ2-5, with 7 bases fitting TRBD1. The J segment lost 2 bases and the V segment lost 3 bases, leaving 3 bases of the junction unmatched. CDR1 and CDR2 (germline): DFQATT, SNEGSKA (reference sequence). This CDR3 region has 13 residues. CDR3: CSASGQAQETQYF. The CDR3, as DNA: TGCAGTGCTAGCGGACAGGCACAAGAGACCCAGTACTTC.

There are many counts of this clonotype. The chain has TRBV3-1 and TRBJ1-1; D gene unclear. The CDR3 runs to 15 residues. Germline V lookup: CDR1 LGHDT, CDR2 YNNKEL (reference sequence). V was cut by 2 bases and J by 4 bases, with 14 bases left in between. The CDR3 region is CASSQYTDQRTEAFF. In DNA form, the CDR3 reads TGTGCCAGCAGCCAATACACCGACCAGCGCACTGAAGCTTTCTTT.

The CDR3 region has the DNA TGCGCCAGCAGCCAAGAAACTTATAGCAATCAGCCCCAGCATTTT. This sequence encodes CASSQETYSNQPQHF. This chain links TRBV4-3 with TRBJ1-5; D gene unclear. Looked up from germline, CDR1 is LGHNA and CDR2 is YSLEER. The CDR3 contains 15 residues. V was trimmed by 0 bases and J by 0 bases, leaving 6 bases between them.

The chain links TRBV29-1 to TRBJ2-1; D might be TRBD1 or TRBD2, each matching 5 bases. The germline V and J ends were trimmed by 7 bases and 4 bases, with 8 bases remaining between them. Germline CDR1 is SQVTM and CDR2 is ANQGSEA. The CDR3 runs to 11 residues. CDR3 nucleotide sequence: TGCAGCGGGTGGGGGTACAATGAGCAGTTCTTC. Encoded protein: CSGWGYNEQFF.

This clonotype turned up a few times. V gene TRBV4-1 combines with J gene TRBJ2-2; tentative D call: TRBD1 (5 bases). The CDR3 runs to 15 residues. The germline V gene encodes CDR1 MGHRA and CDR2 YSYEKL. Trimming took off 1 base at V and 1 base at J, with 7 bases between the two ends. The CDR3 loop is CASSQGGQNTGELFF. The CDR3 nucleotides read TGCGCCAGCAGCCAAGGAGGACAGAACACCGGGGAGCTGTTTTTT.

J is TRBJ2-3 and V is TRBV12-5; D gene ambiguous. The CDR3 is 18 residues long. The germline V gene encodes CDR1 LGHNT and CDR2 FRNRAP. V was trimmed by 2 bases and J by 0 bases, leaving 18 bases between them. CDR3 nucleotides: TGTGCTAGTGGTTTGATTCAGGACGGTCGGGTTAGCACAGATACGCAGTATTTT. Its translation: CASGLIQDGRVSTDTQYF. Complete variable domain (other parts from reference TRBV12-5 and TRBJ2-3): DARVTQTPRHKVTEMGQEVTMRCQPILGHNTVFWYRQTMMQGLELLAYFRNRAPLDDSGMPKDRFSAEMPDATLATLKIQPSEPRDSAVYFCASGLIQDGRVSTDTQYFGPGTRLTVL.

This clonotype was recorded at least ten times. The chain has TRBV12-3 or TRBV12-4 and TRBJ1-5; D uncertain. The CDR3 runs to 14 residues. The V end lost 4 bases, the J end lost 3 bases, and 10 bases lay between the germline ends. The CDR3 coding sequence is TGTGCCAGCAGTTCCGGGCCCCCCAATCAGCCCCAGCATTTT. It encodes CASSSGPPNQPQHF.

In its sample, this clonotype was seen a few times. The rearrangement links TRBV10-3 to TRBJ1-3, with D possibly being TRBD1 (5 bases). Germline CDR1 ENHRY, CDR2 SYGVKD. The CDR3 has 17 residues. V was trimmed by 2 bases and J by 6 bases, leaving 20 bases between them. The CDR3 DNA reads TGTGCCATCAGTGAGCGGCTCCCGGGGCTCCCCTCAAACACCATATATTTT. It is translated as CAISERLPGLPSNTIYF.

This clonotype was observed a handful of times. The chain recombines TRBV6-5 with TRBJ1-6; TRBD1 might be the D (5 bases). Trimming removed 4 bases from V and 7 bases from J, with 17 bases in between. The CDR3 loop spans 16 amino acids. The V gene's germline CDR1 is MNHEY and CDR2 SVGAGI. CDR3 protein: CASSSLRGLLNSPLHF. Here the CDR3 DNA reads TGTGCCAGCAGTTCCCTCCGGGGACTGCTAAATTCACCCCTCCACTTT.

The table lists this clonotype with a few counts. The chain employs TRBV6-6 and TRBJ2-1; D is unclear. Germline V CDR1 and CDR2: MNHNY, SVGAGI (reference sequence). The CDR3 has 14 residues. V was cut by 7 bases and J by 9 bases, with 19 bases left in between. DNA for the CDR3: TGTGCCAGCACCCAGGCCGGAGCATATTTTGAGCAGTTCTTC. As protein: CASTQAGAYFEQFF.

Only a few counts were recorded for this clonotype. The V gene is TRBV3-1, the J gene TRBJ2-3; 7 bases align to TRBD1. Germline CDR1 LGHDT, CDR2 YNNKEL (reference sequence). V lost 1 base, J lost 4 bases, and 2 bases stayed unmatched. There are 14 residues in the CDR3. The DNA of the CDR3 is TGTGCCAGCAGCCAAGGACAGGGCTCAGATACGCAGTATTTT. Translation gives CASSQGQGSDTQYF.

The genes are TRBV2 and TRBJ1-5; the match to TRBD1 covers 7 bases. This CDR3 is 13 amino acids long. V was pared by 11 bases and J by 3 bases, with 7 bases of the junction left unmatched. In germline, CDR1 is SNHLY, CDR2 FYNNEI. The DNA for the CDR3 is TGTGCCGCACGGGACAGCGTCAATCAGCCCCAGCATTTT. Its protein is CAARDSVNQPQHF.

This clonotype was picked up a small number of times. The chain recombines TRBV29-1 with TRBJ2-4; TRBD2 aligns across 12 bases. J gave up 7 bases and V 7 bases, and 5 bases lay outside the gene matches. The CDR3 is 13 residues long. Germline V gene lookup returns CDR1 SQVTM and CDR2 ANQGSEA. CDR3 loop: CSGTTSGRNIQYF. The CDR3 DNA reads TGCAGCGGCACTACTAGCGGGAGGAACATTCAGTACTTC. Supplemented by reference TRBV29-1 and TRBJ2-4, the full variable domain reads SAVISQKPSRDICQRGTSLTIQCQVDSQVTMMFWYRQQPGQSLTLIATANQGSEATYESGFVIDKFPISRPNLTFSTLTVSNMSPEDSSIYLCSGTTSGRNIQYFGAGTRLSVL.

This clonotype was counted ten times or more. V gene TRBV4-3 combines with J gene TRBJ1-5; D might be TRBD1 (6 bases). Germline values: CDR1 LGHNA, CDR2 YSLEER. Trimming cost V 3 bases and J 3 bases, with 12 bases left between them. The CDR3 has 15 residues. CDR3 residues: CASSQGTGLNQPQHF. The CDR3 nucleotides are TGCGCCAGCAGCCAGGGAACAGGGCTCAATCAGCCCCAGCATTTT.

About this clonotype: One junction end disagrees with the germline gene, perhaps due to a read error. The rearrangement uses TRBV12-3 or TRBV12-4 and TRBJ1-1; no definite D call. The CDR3 covers 13 residues. For the CDR3, the DNA is TGTGCCAGCAGCCTCAGTTGGAACACTGAAACTTTCTTT. It is translated as CASSLSWNTETFF.

This chain connects TRBV10-3 to TRBJ1-5, with a weak D call TRBD1 (5 bases). There are 14 residues in the CDR3. Germline loops: CDR1 ENHRY, CDR2 SYGVKD. V lost 0 bases to trimming and J lost 7 bases, with 10 bases between them. Here the CDR3 DNA reads TGTGCCATCAGTGAGTCCCATGGGGGACAGCCCCAGCATTTT. Protein sequence: CAISESHGGQPQHF.

This chain uses TRBV7-9 with TRBJ2-2; 11 bases align to TRBD2. Germline CDR1 and CDR2: SEHNR and FQNEAQ (reference sequence). The V gene end was trimmed by 0 bases and the J gene end by 5 bases; junction bases not matched to a gene: 20. The CDR3 spans 22 residues. CDR3 residues: CASSLASPGLAAFIFRTGELFF. The CDR3 region has the DNA TGTGCCAGCAGCTTAGCTAGTCCGGGACTAGCGGCCTTTATCTTTAGGACCGGGGAGCTGTTTTTT.